The T cell receptor (beta chain) under discussion was sequenced for a study of patients and donors after allogeneic stem cell transplantation. TCRdb re-called the RT-PCR reads with MiXCR, one entry per CDR3 protein. The repertoire has hundreds of thousands of distinct CDR3 sequences, roughly 14% of them found once; the top ten carry 9.5% to 13%. This clonotype has ten or more counts. CDR3 length: 18 amino acids. V lost 3 bases to trimming and J lost 0 bases; unmatched junction nucleotides: 11. The V call is TRBV12-3 or TRBV12-4, the J call TRBJ2-7; 10 bases line up with TRBD2. This receptor was taken from a human donor who was either an allogeneic HSCT recipient or a stem cell or donor lymphocyte infusion donor (not recorded which). It is not recorded whose cells these are; they may come from a transplant donor. What was sequenced was blood, either unsorted or a sorted T cell fraction (not recorded which). DNA for the CDR3: TGTGCCAGCAGTTTGAGGGTTAGCGGGGGGCTGAGCTCCTACGAGCAGTACTTC. Amino acids: CASSLRVSGGLSSYEQYF.